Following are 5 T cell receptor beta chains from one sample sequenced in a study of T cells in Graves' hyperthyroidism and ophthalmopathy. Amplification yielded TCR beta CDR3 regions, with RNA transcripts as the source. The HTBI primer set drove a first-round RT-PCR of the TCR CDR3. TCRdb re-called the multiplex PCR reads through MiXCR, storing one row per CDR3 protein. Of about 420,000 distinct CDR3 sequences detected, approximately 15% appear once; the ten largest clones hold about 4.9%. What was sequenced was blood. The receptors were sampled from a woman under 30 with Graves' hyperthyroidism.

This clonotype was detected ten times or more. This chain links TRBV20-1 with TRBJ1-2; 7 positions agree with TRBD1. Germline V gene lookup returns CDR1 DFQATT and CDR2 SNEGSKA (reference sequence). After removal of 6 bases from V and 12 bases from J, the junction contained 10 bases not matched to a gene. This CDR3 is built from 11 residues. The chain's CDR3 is CSAPWTGYNTF. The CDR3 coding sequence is TGCAGTGCCCCTTGGACAGGCTATAACACCTTC.

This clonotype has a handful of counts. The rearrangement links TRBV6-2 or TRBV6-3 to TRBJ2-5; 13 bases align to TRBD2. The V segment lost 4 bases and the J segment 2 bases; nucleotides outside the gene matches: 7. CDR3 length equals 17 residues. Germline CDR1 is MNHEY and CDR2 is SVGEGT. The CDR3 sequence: CASSSHRGLAGQETQYF. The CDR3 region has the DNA TGTGCCAGCAGTTCCCACCGGGGACTAGCGGGACAAGAGACCCAGTACTTC.

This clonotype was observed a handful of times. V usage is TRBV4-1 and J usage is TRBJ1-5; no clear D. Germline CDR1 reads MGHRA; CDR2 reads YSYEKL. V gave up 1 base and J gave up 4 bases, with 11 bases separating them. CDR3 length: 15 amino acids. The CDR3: CASSQAWGRNQPQHF. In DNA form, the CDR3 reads TGCGCCAGCAGCCAAGCCTGGGGAAGGAATCAGCCCCAGCATTTT.

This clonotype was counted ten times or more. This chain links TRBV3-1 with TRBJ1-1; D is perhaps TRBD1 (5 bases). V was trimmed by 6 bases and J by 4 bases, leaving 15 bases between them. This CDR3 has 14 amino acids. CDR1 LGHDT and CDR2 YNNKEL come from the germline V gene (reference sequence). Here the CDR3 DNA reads TGTGCCAGCAGGGTATCCGGGGGATCCACTGAAGCTTTCTTT. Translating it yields CASRVSGGSTEAFF.

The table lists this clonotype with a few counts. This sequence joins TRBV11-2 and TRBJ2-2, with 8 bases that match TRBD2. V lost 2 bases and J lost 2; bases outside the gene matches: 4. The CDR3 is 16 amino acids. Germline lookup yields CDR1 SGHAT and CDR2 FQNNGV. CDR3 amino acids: CASSLLLAENTGELFF. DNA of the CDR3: TGTGCCAGCAGCTTATTACTAGCGGAAAACACCGGGGAGCTGTTTTTT.